This entry features one T cell receptor (beta chain) sequence. Its antigen is not identified. This record belongs to a study of CXCR3-negative and CXCR3-positive naive CD8 T cells. Study conclusions and caveats: Memory CD8+ cells had much lower diversity, and both naive subsets had comparably high diversity. Similar TRBV-TRBJ usage was seen in naive cells (both CXCR3-negative and CXCR3-positive), but memory cells differed. CXCR3-positive naive cells had more hydrophobic TRB CDR3s than CXCR3-negative naive cells.

The sorting of each CD8+ T cell subset was done in triplicate, at 250,000 to 300,000 cells each. This CDR3 is built from 14 residues. The germline V gene has CDR1 LNHNV and CDR2 YYDKDF (reference sequence). cDNA libraries for TRB were generated by 5' RACE incorporating UMI labels. TCRdb re-analyzed the 5' RACE reads; it lists each CDR3 protein once, without DNA. This listing includes some 60,000 distinct CDR3 sequences. The sequence came from a human donor in good health. Some clones in this sample may be carry-over from other donors' samples. V is TRBV15 and J is TRBJ2-2. Sequencing was carried out using naive CXCR3+ CD8+ T cells from blood. The subset: CD45RO-CCR7+CD27+CD95- naive CD8+ T cells expressing CXCR3 (TNR3+). This CDR3 is CATELLADTGELFF.